This T cell receptor beta chain was captured in a study of blood T cell repertoires in COVID-19. The overall study: Both acute and convalescent COVID-19 samples were obtained from the United States, Italy and Spain. Sources were T cells, B-cell-depleted T cells, or PBMCs; the material itself was cDNA or gDNA.

Study processing details: Nucleated cell number was recorded as an estimate derived from reference gene primer amplification. Some clones are missing from TCRdb's copy, which holds only in-frame ones; the method was immunoSEQ multiplex PCR. V and J calls and clone size follow that table, whereas D and trimming were derived from the DNA. This table has approximately 300,000 clones, around four fifths appearing once. This clonotype was obtained from a woman aged 45 to 65 with acute or convalescent COVID-19. The sequenced material came from peripheral blood.

The CDR3: CASSPRGTEGEQFF. The CDR3 nucleotides are TGTGCCAGCTCACCGAGAGGAACCGAGGGTGAGCAGTTCTTC. The chain employs TRBV18 and TRBJ2-1; D is possibly TRBD2 (5 bases). The CDR3 covers 14 residues. V lost 3 bases to trimming and J lost 9 bases, with 15 bases between them. CDR1 and CDR2 (germline): KGHSH, LQKENI.